This T cell receptor (beta chain) is from a study of Graves' ophthalmopathy and Graves' hyperthyroidism (dated by TCRdb to the late 2010s). A note on the overall study: Peripheral blood was collected at initial diagnosis, before any treatment. TCR beta repertoire signatures were used to distinguish Graves' ophthalmopathy from Graves' hyperthyroidism and to predict progression to ophthalmopathy. In total, some 140 blood samples were TCR-sequenced: 40 to 45 ophthalmopathy, under 85 hyperthyroidism and some 17 hyperthyroidism-to-ophthalmopathy patients. A discovery set of 95 to 100 patients (around 44 ophthalmopathy, about 55 stable hyperthyroidism) was enrolled to explore V-J signatures distinguishing ophthalmopathy from hyperthyroidism. The independent validation cohort included about 19 hyperthyroidism patients plus 17 patients who later progressed from hyperthyroidism to ophthalmopathy. In six or seven hyperthyroidism patients, the T-cell repertoires found in thyroid tissue were compared with those found in blood. Once sampling was done, hyperthyroidism patients were given methimazole at a starting dose of 30 mg daily, while ophthalmopathy patients were given high-dose intravenous methylprednisolone. The approximately 100 discovery patients were randomly divided into training and test sets at a 7:3 ratio.

Study-wide findings and limitations: In cross-validation, the 13-signature model distinguished ophthalmopathy from stable hyperthyroidism with approximately 88% sensitivity and approximately 81% specificity, and in the test set the corresponding values were around 78% and 73%. Sample size was not statistically predetermined, and group allocation was not concealed from the investigators. In validation, the model predicted ophthalmopathy progression with more than 70% sensitivity and about 73% specificity; 12 predicted patients were CT-confirmed with GO in a median of 6.5 months. Most expanded thyroid clonotypes with frequency above 0.001 were also detected in blood, suggesting blood repertoires may reflect the thyroid immune response.

The germline V gene (reference sequence) supplies CDR1 SEHNR and CDR2 FQNEAQ. At the junction V is shortened by 4 bases and J by 5 bases, with 9 bases in between. Including cysteine and phenylalanine, the CDR3 has 12 amino acids. Only CDR3 DNA remains: 36 bases, in frame from the first base. Ophthalmopathy patients were characterized by moderately to severely active disease, a Clinical Activity Score of at least 3, a NOSPECS grade of at least 4, and a disease duration under 3 months. Patients with other autoimmune diseases, uncontrolled infections, pregnancy or lactation were excluded. Clinical symptoms, serum thyroxine, TRAb, thyroid ultrasound and orbital computed tomography were used for diagnosis. Ficoll-Paque density gradient centrifugation was used to isolate PBMCs from under 11 ml of fresh peripheral blood. Total RNA was extracted using Trizol reagent, and RNA quality was checked on an Agilent 2100 Bioanalyzer.

For repertoire sequencing, the TCR beta CDR3 regions were amplified from RNA transcripts. A first-round RT-PCR used HTBI primers with the Qiagen OneStep RT-PCR kit, followed by a second-round multiplex PCR, size selection and purification. Libraries were sequenced on an Illumina HiSeq2000 using paired-end 100 bp reads. The authors' analysis ran thus. SOAPnuke was used for read processing, and reads with adapters, uncalled bases, a mean Phred below 15, or no exact constant-primer or identifier match were discarded. High-quality paired reads were merged with COPE v1.2.5. Clonotypes were defined as unique nucleotide sequences and were aligned to IMGT TRB V, D and J references using MiTCR v1.1. The analysis was limited to V-J combinations with a frequency above 0.0001, which together covered 99.2% of repertoires. A TCR clonal expansion and chaos score per V-J combination was defined as the ratio of F50 clonal expansion to chaos observed in the TCRdist matrix. Welch's t-statistics and random forest were used to narrow the features down to more than 10 V-J combinations, which were then fed into a naive Bayes classifier. The Morisita-Horn index was used to measure how similar the thyroid and blood repertoires were. The public reads were reprocessed in TCRdb via fastp at Q25 and MiXCR, keeping in-frame beta chains. Entries that share a CDR3 protein sequence are merged under the most common genes and DNA. The V and J calls were not made by the authors but by TCRdb's processing. The sample table contains 350,000 to 450,000 distinct CDR3 sequences; only one count was recorded for 15% to 20% of them. Around 1.6% of the sample lies in the top ten.

The table lists this clonotype with many counts. Its cognate antigen has yet to be identified. There are no base qualities to consult, and no much larger clone falls within one base. The sequenced sample consisted of peripheral blood. The chain was built from TRBV7-9 and TRBJ2-7, with no confidently assigned D gene. The receptor was isolated from a woman under 30 with Graves' ophthalmopathy. Donor details come from another sample of the same person, matched by shared clones. The CDR3 protein sequence reads: CASSSSGNEQYF. The sequenced DNA: TGTGCCAGCAGCTCGAGTGGAAACGAGCAGTACTTC.